This T cell receptor (beta chain) comes out of a study of pediatric ulcerative colitis. Notes on the study in general: No controls had the two rectal clonotypes shared by ulcerative colitis patients. Rectal repertoires separated controls, mild-moderate and acute severe colitis.

The blood sample was taken during the colonoscopy visit. Produced via immunoSEQ multiplex PCR; TCRdb's table is partial and in-frame only. The sample carries some 57,000 clones, about nine tenths recorded once. Germline CDR1 and CDR2: SQVTM and ANQGSEA. The CDR3 extends over 11 amino acids. Trimming shortened V by 4 bases and J by 6 bases, and 10 bases separated the two germline ends. Comment on this clone: No antigen is known for it.

V usage is TRBV29-1 and J usage is TRBJ2-7; D ambiguous. Sequencing was done on a sample of blood. The receptor was derived from a boy aged 5 to 17 who was a control in a study of pediatric ulcerative colitis. The CDR3, as DNA: TGCAGCGTTGTATCTACAGCCGAGCAGTACTTC. This translates into CSVVSTAEQYF.